This T cell receptor (beta chain) was obtained from a study of cytomegalovirus exposure and HLA in healthy donors (dated 2017 in TCRdb). Background on the whole study: An earlier analysis of approximately 640 of the donors reported roughly 300 Gb of sequence data and some 120 million unique TCR beta sequences from 150 million to 200 million T cells. An early release covering some 640 HLA-typed donors comprised approximately 300 gigabases of sequencing data and roughly 86 million unique TCR sequences. Of the 350 to 450 genotyped donors, about 84% fell in the genetic ancestry cluster associated with self-reported Caucasian donors. The study was designed to test whether signatures of past pathogen exposure could be identified by cataloging public T cell receptors. The study profiled the T cell repertoires of 500 to 800 subjects by immunosequencing and related them to cytomegalovirus serostatus. In addition to the first cohort of around 670 subjects, a separate validation cohort of 130 or so different subjects was used. High-throughput TCR immunosequencing, statistical association of individual TCRs with disease status, and machine learning were combined to predict cytomegalovirus infection status. A later analysis re-examined previously published TCR beta repertoires from about 700 donors and added high-resolution HLA genotyping to investigate patterns of TCR occurrence. The later analysis used no new phenotypic data to find candidate immune exposures, relying instead on TCR beta sequences and their occurrence across donors. To decide whether each TCR beta V gene segment behaved as functional or pseudogenic, an earlier analysis of some 600 of the donors relied on high-throughput TCR beta sequencing. Alongside the repertoire data, information on donor age, sex, ethnicity and CMV serostatus was compiled. A later genetic analysis took genome-wide SNP genotypes for about three fifths of the 666 donors and used that subset as a discovery cohort. All discovery cohort repertoires had been generated on a single sequencing platform. Class I and class II HLA loci were covered by the typing at four-digit resolution. The number of typed donors differed by locus: about 620-640 for A, B, C, DRB1 and DQB1; some 500 for DQA1; around 580 for DPA1; and about 470 for DPB1. About five DR-DQ haplotypes were treated as single units for association and clustering because of strong linkage in the cohort. Across 398 genotyped donors of the cohort, an average of approximately 240,000 unique TCR beta nucleotide sequences per donor were sequenced, and approximately 19% of those sequences were non-productive. The paper as a whole reports these results and caveats: Linkage disequilibrium might explain the correlated functional status among segregating V segments, but an unknown experimental factor could not be excluded. In a later genetic analysis, a missense DCLRE1C variant was associated with V-gene and J-gene trimming of TCR beta chains, and the association was replicated in an independent cohort. In vitro tests confirmed that a few of the cytomegalovirus-associated TCR beta chains recognize cytomegalovirus antigens. Because HLA typing was missing for some donors at each locus, association tests included only the typed subset. Compared with equally common non-associated chains, HLA-associated TCR beta chains in a later analysis were more clonally expanded and had lower generation probabilities. When HLA alleles, especially DR and DQ, strongly co-occurred, attributing TCR associations to individual alleles was difficult. The study gave a list of over 150 TCR beta chains associated with cytomegalovirus. The only immune exposure information available for the cohort was CMV serostatus. A later analysis found that TCR association rates varied across HLA loci, with DRB1 alleles showing the most associated TCRs and HLA-C alleles the fewest. According to a later genetic analysis, donors in an Asian-associated ancestry cluster had fewer N-insertions in productive TCRs than the approximately 670-donor mean. Because counts were too low, roughly 18 rarely observed V segments, including chromosome 9 orphons, were left out of the earlier analysis of 500 to 750 of the donors. Most CMV-associated TCR beta chains appeared to be HLA-restricted in a later analysis, and the HLA associations seemed to be driven largely by CMV exposure. In a later analysis, some 17,000 TCR beta sequences were associated with specific HLA alleles at a false discovery rate of 0.05. Most TCR sequences were seen in very few donors, while some public TCRs were found in many individuals. The cohort was sequenced for TCR beta chains only, and without alpha or paired-chain data the features that could be detected were limited. According to the authors, the approach could potentially be generalized to other disease states and immunological phenotypes. According to a later analysis, parvovirus B19, influenza, CMV and Epstein-Barr virus appeared linked to several top co-occurrence clusters. The classifier was reported to diagnose cytomegalovirus status with high specificity and sensitivity in both the original and validation cohorts. An earlier analysis of around 540 of the donors showed that most TCR beta V segments appeared in productive rearrangements either about 87% or about 30% of the time, which broadly matched IMGT annotations. A further reported finding was that TCR beta sequences accurately predicted the HLA-A and HLA-B alleles for most subjects in the first cohort. A cluster of highly shared sequence variants was judged likely to be a technical artifact of the sequencing pipeline. Some IMGT-functional V segments, including TRBV6-2 and TRBV6-3, could not be distinguished by the 87-base-pair reads and were therefore excluded. The presence/absence analyses assumed that sequencing depth was roughly uniform across donors, and that assumption may not be true.

The cohort consisted of 600 to 750 healthy bone marrow donors. At the time of sampling, every cohort member was nominally healthy, though immune exposures that went unrecorded were likely present. The donor tested CMV seronegative, placing the donor among the 350 to 400 seronegative members of the cohort. Each donor provided a peripheral blood sample, and peripheral blood mononuclear cells were used for TCR beta sequencing. The Qiagen DNeasy Blood Extraction Kit was used to extract genomic DNA from the blood cell samples. Library preparation employed the immunoSEQ multiplex PCR assay. The multiplex PCR relied on a mix of 60 forward primers for TCR Vbeta segments and 13 reverse primers for TCR Jbeta segments. The CDR3 region of rearranged TCR beta genes was amplified from genomic DNA by a multiplex PCR assay. Amplified TCR beta libraries were sequenced as 87-base-pair reads on the Illumina HiSeq System. On the study's bioinformatics: Across the roughly 670 repertoires, a later analysis counted 80 million or so unique TCR beta chains, 8.5 million to 12 million of which were shared by at least two donors. Raw reads were error-corrected and collapsed into unique sequences with a nearest-neighbor algorithm that merged closely related sequences to remove PCR and sequencing errors. CDR3 sequences were aligned to IMGT reference sequences to assign V, D and J gene segments. For a sequence to be retained, at least a six-nucleotide match to both a V gene segment and a J gene segment was required. A rearrangement was called productive if the CDR3 had no stop codons and remained in frame with V and J, and every other rearrangement was called non-productive. CDR3 was defined by IMGT convention, running from the second conserved V-encoded cysteine to the conserved J-encoded phenylalanine. The earlier analysis of 500 to 600 of the donors excluded sequences that lacked an unambiguous match to a single V gene segment. In an earlier analysis of approximately 610 of the donors, V segments were called functional above 56.7% productive rearrangements and were called segregating when the between-donor standard deviation exceeded 5%. A statistical classification framework was built for diagnosing cytomegalovirus status from the catalog of TCR beta chain sequences. V and J gene assignment, in a later analysis, came from comparing TCR nucleotide sequences with IMGT/GENE-DB human TR gene sequences. Using the TCRdist pipeline, a later analysis assigned CDR3 sequences along with most-parsimonious VDJ recombination scenarios. A later analysis defined each TCR beta chain by its CDR3 amino acid sequence plus V-gene family, and excluded reads lacking a unique V-gene family. To address suspected cross-contamination and a sequencing artifact, a later analysis removed a few hundred highly shared, low-generation-probability nucleotide sequences. In a later analysis, a clonal expansion index was calculated for each public chain from normalized within-repertoire ranks of inferred template counts. In a later analysis, generation probabilities were computed using a VDJ recombination model fitted to out-of-frame rearrangements, and the results were checked against IGoR. Hypergeometric tests were used in a later analysis to score TCR-TCR, TCR-HLA and TCR-CMV co-occurrence, with a repertoire-size bias correction applied to the TCR pairs. False discovery rates were estimated in a later analysis by permuting HLA or CMV assignments 20 times. A later analysis grouped co-occurring TCRs with DBSCAN, adding TCRdist sequence similarity when clustering within HLA-allele-positive subsets. For co-occurrence clustering, repertoires with fewer than 30,000 or more than 120,000 public chains were excluded, along with roughly five repertoires with anomalous nucleotide sharing. Imported from immuneACCESS, the table was reduced by TCRdb to in-frame sequences with V and J called. These copies leave out some clones; in studies compared against another copy, an unresolved V gene accounts for under half, and the cause of the remainder is not known. V, J and clone size are taken as reported in that table, and D and trimming were inferred from the DNA itself. This sample comprises 200,000 to 250,000 clones, roughly 79% of them detected only once. The top ten hold around 2% of the sample.

For CDR1 and CDR2, the germline V gene (reference sequence) lists PRHDT and FYEKMQ. From the cysteine through the phenylalanine, the CDR3 covers 14 amino acids. CDR3 DNA is the only sequence kept; it has 42 bases, read in frame from the first base. Ends trimmed: V by 6 bases, J by 4 bases; bases unmatched to a gene: 8. The sample holds one count of this clone. No cognate antigen has been identified for it. No base-level quality is on record; no much larger clone is a single base apart. This chain is built from TRBV13 and TRBJ2-5; 7 central nucleotides agree with TRBD1. The sequence derives from a man aged 18 to 30 in good health and CMV-seronegative. The sample taken for sequencing was PBMCs. The CDR3 protein is CASRTTGSGETQYF. The nucleotide sequence is given as TGTGCCAGCAGAACGACAGGGTCTGGAGAGACCCAGTACTTC.